A single sample is the source of the 6 T cell receptor beta chains below, sequenced in a study of cytomegalovirus exposure and HLA in healthy donors (dated by TCRdb to about 2017). Library creation used the immunoSEQ multiplex PCR assay. For the multiplex PCR, a mixture combining 60 forward primers for TCR Vbeta segments and 13 reverse primers for TCR Jbeta segments was used. Not all clones reach the TCRdb copy of this immuneACCESS table, which keeps in-frame sequences only. Checked studies attribute under half of the gap to unresolved V genes and leave the rest unexplained. This sample is represented by roughly 100,000 clones; about 74% of them were singletons. Together, the top ten hold more than 9.5% of the sample. Sequences were obtained from PBMCs. Every receptor here comes from a male donor in good health and CMV-seropositive.

This chain joins TRBV19 and TRBJ2-3, with D perhaps matching TRBD2 (5 bases). V was trimmed by 5 bases and J by 6 bases, leaving 12 bases between them. The CDR3 runs 13 residues. Germline CDR1 LNHDA, CDR2 SQIVND (reference sequence). The CDR3 region is CASSLREWDTQYF. CDR3 DNA sequence: TGTGCCAGTAGTTTGAGGGAGTGGGATACGCAGTATTTT.

J is TRBJ2-1 and V is TRBV4-1; D unclear. The CDR3 spans 16 residues. CDR1 MGHRA and CDR2 YSYEKL come from the germline V gene. Between the trimmed V and J ends, which lost 3 bases and 7 bases, there was a span of 19 bases. The CDR3 DNA is TGCGCCAGCAGCCAGCTCTTGAACCCAAACGGTAATGAGCAGTTCTTC. As protein: CASSQLLNPNGNEQFF.

The V and J genes are TRBV28 and TRBJ2-1, with 7 bases that match TRBD2. After removal of 4 bases from V and 5 bases from J, the junction contained 11 bases not matched to a gene. The CDR3 length is 16 residues. Germline V lookup: CDR1 MDHEN, CDR2 SYDVKM. CDR3 residues: CASSSPGLVGHNEQFF. For the CDR3, the DNA is TGTGCCAGCAGTTCGCCCGGACTAGTGGGGCACAATGAGCAGTTCTTC.

Details on this clone: Different DNA sequences within this sample yield the same CDR3. V usage is TRBV4-2 and J usage is TRBJ1-2; 8 bases line up with TRBD1. The CDR3 consists of 14 residues. With V trimmed by 3 bases and J by 6 bases, 6 bases remained unmatched. CDR1 and CDR2 from the germline V gene are LGHNA and YNFKEQ. The chain's CDR3 is CASSQPTGDDGYTF. The CDR3 region has the DNA TGTGCCAGCAGCCAGCCGACAGGGGACGATGGCTACACCTTC.

V and J are TRBV5-4 and TRBJ1-3, with 7 nucleotides matching TRBD1. From germline, CDR1 is SGHNT and CDR2 YYREEE (reference sequence). This CDR3 is 12 amino acids long. After removal of 9 bases from V and 4 bases from J, the junction contained 4 bases not matched to a gene. For the CDR3, the DNA is TGTGCCACCACGGGACAGGGAAACACCATATATTTT. Amino acid sequence: CATTGQGNTIYF. The full variable domain, its missing parts supplied by reference TRBV5-4 and TRBJ1-3, is ETGVTQSPTHLIKTRGQQVTLRCSSQSGHNTVSWYQQALGQGPQFIFQYYREEENGRGNFPPRFSGLQFPNYSSELNVNALELDDSALYLCATTGQGNTIYFGEGSWLTVV.

The chain is built from TRBV6-6 and TRBJ2-5, with 9 bases lining up with TRBD1. CDR1 and CDR2 (germline): MNHNY, SVGAGI (reference sequence). J lost 2 bases, V lost 2 bases, and 6 bases had no gene match. The CDR3 runs to 16 residues. CDR3 loop: CASSYPGTGRQETQYF. Here the CDR3 DNA reads TGTGCCAGCAGTTACCCCGGGACAGGGCGACAAGAGACCCAGTACTTC.